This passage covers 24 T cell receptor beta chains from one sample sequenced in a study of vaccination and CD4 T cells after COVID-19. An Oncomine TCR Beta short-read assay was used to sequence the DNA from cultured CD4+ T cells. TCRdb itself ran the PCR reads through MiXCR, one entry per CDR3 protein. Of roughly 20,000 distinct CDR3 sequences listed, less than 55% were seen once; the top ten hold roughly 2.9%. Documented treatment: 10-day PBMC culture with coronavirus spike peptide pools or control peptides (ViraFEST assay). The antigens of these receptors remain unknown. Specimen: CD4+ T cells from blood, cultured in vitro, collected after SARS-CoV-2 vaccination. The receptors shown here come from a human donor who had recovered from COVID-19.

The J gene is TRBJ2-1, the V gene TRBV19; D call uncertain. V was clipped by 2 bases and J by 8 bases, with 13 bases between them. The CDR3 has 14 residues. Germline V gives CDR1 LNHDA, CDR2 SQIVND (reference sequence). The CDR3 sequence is CASSIFTLSDEQFF. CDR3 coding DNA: TGTGCCAGTAGTATATTCACCCTATCTGATGAGCAGTTCTTC. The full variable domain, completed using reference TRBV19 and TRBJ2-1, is DGGITQSPKYLFRKEGQNVTLSCEQNLNHDAMYWYRQDPGQGLRLIYYSQIVNDFQKGDIAEGYSVSREKKESFPLTVTSAQKNPTAFYLCASSIFTLSDEQFFGPGTRLTVL.

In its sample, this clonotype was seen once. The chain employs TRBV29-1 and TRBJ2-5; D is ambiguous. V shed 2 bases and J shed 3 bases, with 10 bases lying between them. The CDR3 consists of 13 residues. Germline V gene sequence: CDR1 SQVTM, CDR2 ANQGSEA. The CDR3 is CSVEYVGKETQYF. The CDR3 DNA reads TGCAGCGTTGAATATGTCGGCAAAGAGACCCAGTACTTC.

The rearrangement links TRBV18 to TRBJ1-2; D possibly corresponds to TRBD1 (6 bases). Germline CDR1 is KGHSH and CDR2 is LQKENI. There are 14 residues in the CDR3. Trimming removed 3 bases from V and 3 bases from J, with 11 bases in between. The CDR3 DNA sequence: TGTGCCAGCTCACCTGACAGGCCATACTATGGCTACACCTTC. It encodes CASSPDRPYYGYTF.

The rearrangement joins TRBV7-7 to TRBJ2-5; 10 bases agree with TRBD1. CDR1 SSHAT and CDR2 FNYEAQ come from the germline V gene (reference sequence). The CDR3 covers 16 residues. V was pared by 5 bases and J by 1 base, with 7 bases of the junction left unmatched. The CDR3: CASSRGTGAFQETQYF. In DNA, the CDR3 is TGTGCCAGCAGCCGGGGGACAGGGGCCTTCCAAGAGACCCAGTACTTC.

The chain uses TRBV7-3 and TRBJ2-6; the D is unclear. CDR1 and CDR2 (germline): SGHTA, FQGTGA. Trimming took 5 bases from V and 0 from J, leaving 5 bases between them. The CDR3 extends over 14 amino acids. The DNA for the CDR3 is TGTGCCAGCAGCCCAGGCTCTGGGGCCAACGTCCTGACTTTC. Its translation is CASSPGSGANVLTF.

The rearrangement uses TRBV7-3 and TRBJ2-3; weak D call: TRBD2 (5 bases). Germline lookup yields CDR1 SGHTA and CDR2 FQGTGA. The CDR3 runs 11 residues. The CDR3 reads CGERDTDTQYF. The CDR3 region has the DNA TGTGGGGAGCGAGACACAGATACGCAGTATTTT. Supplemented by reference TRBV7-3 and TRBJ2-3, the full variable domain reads GAGVSQTPSNKVTEKGKYVELRCDPISGHTALYWYRQSLGQGPEFLIYFQGTGAADDSGLPNDRFFAVRPEGSVSTLKIQRTERGDSAVYLCGERDTDTQYFGPGTRLTVL.

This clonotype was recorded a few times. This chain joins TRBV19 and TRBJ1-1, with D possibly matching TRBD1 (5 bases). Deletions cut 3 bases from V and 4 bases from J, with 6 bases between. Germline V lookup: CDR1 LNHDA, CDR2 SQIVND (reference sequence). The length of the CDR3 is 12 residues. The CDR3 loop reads CASSMGRTEAFF. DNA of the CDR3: TGTGCCAGTAGTATGGGGCGCACTGAAGCTTTCTTT.

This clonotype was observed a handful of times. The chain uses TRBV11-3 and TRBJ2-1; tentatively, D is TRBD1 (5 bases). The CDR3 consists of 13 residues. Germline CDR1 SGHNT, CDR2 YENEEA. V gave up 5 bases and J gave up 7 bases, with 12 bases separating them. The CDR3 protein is CASSGGAANEQFF. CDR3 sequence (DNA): TGTGCCAGCAGCGGTGGGGCAGCGAATGAGCAGTTCTTC.

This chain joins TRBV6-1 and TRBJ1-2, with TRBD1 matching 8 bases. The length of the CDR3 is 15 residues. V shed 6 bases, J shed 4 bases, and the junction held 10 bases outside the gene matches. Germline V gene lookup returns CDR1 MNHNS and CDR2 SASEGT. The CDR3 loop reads CASRPETGTGYGYTF. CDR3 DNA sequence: TGTGCCAGCAGACCAGAGACCGGGACAGGCTATGGCTACACCTTC.

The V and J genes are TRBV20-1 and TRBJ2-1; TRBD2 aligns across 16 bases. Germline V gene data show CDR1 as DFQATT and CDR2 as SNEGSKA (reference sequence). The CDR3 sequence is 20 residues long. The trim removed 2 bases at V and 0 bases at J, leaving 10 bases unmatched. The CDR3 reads CSARKPGTSGGASSYNEQFF. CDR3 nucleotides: TGCAGTGCTAGAAAACCTGGGACTAGCGGGGGGGCCAGCTCCTACAATGAGCAGTTCTTC.

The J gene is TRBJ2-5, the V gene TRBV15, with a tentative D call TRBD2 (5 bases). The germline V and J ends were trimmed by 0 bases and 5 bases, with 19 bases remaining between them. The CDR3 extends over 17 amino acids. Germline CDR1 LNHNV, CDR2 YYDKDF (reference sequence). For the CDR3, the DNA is TGTGCCACCAGCAGAGATCGGACTCGGGCTCGCGGGGAGACCCAGTACTTC. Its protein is CATSRDRTRARGETQYF.

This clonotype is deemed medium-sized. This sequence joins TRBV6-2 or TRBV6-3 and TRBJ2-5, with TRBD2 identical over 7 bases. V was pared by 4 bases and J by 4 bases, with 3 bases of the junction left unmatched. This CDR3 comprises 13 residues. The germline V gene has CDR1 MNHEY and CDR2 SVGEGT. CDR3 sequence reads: CASSWRELETQYF. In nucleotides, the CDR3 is TGTGCCAGCAGTTGGCGGGAGTTAGAGACCCAGTACTTC.

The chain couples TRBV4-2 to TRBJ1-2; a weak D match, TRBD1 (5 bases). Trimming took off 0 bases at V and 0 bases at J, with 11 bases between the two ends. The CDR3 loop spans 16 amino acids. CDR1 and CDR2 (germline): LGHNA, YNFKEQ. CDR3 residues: CASSQEVRGSNYGYTF. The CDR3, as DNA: TGTGCCAGCAGCCAAGAAGTACGGGGCTCTAACTATGGCTACACCTTC.

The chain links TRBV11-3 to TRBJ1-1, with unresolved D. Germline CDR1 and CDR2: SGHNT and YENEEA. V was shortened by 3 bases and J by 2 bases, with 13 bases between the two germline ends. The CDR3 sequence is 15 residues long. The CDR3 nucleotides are TGTGCCAGCAGCTTCGGGCGAAACCTTAACACTGAAGCTTTCTTT. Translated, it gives CASSFGRNLNTEAFF.

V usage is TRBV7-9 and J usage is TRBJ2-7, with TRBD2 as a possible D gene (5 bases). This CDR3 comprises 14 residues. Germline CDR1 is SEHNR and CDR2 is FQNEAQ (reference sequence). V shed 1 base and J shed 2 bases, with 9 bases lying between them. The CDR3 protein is CASSLEQRPYEQYF. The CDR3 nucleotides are TGTGCCAGCAGCTTAGAACAGCGGCCCTACGAGCAGTACTTC.

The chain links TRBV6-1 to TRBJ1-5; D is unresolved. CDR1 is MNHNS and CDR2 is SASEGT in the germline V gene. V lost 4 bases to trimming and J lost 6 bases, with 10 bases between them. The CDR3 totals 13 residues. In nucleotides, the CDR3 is TGTGCCAGCAGTGGTACTTTCGTTCAGCCCCAGCATTTT. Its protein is CASSGTFVQPQHF.

The CDR3 spells CASSLGLASYEQYF. The DNA of the CDR3 is TGTGCCAGCAGCTTAGGGTTGGCCTCCTACGAGCAGTACTTC. The chain uses TRBV7-2 and TRBJ2-7; the D is unclear. Germline V gives CDR1 SGHTA, CDR2 FQGNSA. The CDR3 sequence is 14 residues long. The germline V and J ends were trimmed by 1 base and 0 bases, with 7 bases remaining between them.

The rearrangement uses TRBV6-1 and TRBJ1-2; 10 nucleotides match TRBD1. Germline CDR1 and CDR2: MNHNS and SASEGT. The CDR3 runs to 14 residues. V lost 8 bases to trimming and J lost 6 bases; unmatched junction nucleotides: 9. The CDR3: CASGEGGTGDGYTF. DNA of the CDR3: TGTGCCAGCGGGGAAGGCGGGACAGGGGATGGCTACACCTTC.

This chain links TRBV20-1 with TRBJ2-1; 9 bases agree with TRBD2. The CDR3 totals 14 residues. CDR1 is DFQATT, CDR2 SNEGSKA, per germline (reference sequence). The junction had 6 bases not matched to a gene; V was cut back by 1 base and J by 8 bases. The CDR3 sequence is CSARAAGGLDEQFF. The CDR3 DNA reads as TGCAGTGCTAGAGCGGCGGGAGGGCTTGATGAGCAGTTCTTC.

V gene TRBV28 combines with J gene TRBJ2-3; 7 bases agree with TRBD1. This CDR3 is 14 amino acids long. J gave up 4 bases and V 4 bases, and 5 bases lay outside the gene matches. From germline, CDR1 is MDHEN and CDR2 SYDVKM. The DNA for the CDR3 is TGTGCCAGCAGTTCGGGACAGAAAGCAGATACGCAGTATTTT. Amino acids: CASSSGQKADTQYF.

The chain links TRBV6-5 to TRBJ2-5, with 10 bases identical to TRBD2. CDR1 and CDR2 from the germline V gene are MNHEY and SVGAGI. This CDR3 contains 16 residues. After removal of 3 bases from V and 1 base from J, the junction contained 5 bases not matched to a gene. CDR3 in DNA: TGTGCCAGCAGTTATGGCCCTAGCGGGGGCCAAGAGACCCAGTACTTC. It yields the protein CASSYGPSGGQETQYF.

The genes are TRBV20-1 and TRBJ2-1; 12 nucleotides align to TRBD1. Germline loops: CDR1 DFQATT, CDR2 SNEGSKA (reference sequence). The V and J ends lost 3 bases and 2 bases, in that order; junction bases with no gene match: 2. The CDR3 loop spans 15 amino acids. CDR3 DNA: TGCAGTGCTAGGGGACAGGGGGCCCCCTACAATGAGCAGTTCTTC. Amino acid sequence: CSARGQGAPYNEQFF.

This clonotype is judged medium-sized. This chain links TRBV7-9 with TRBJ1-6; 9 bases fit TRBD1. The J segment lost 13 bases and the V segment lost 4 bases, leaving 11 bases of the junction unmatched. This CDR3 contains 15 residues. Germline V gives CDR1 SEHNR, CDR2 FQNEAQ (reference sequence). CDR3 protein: CASSWGGTGSSPLHF. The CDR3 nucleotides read TGTGCCAGCAGCTGGGGCGGGACAGGGAGTTCGCCCCTCCACTTT.

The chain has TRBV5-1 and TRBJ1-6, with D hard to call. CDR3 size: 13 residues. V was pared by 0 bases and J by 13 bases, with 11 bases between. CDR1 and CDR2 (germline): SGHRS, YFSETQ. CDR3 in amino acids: CASSLGPTAPLHF. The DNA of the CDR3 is TGCGCCAGCAGCTTGGGGCCAACAGCCCCCCTCCACTTT.